Below, 7 T cell receptor beta chains from the same sample are listed, as sequenced in a study of shared clonotypes between healthy human individuals. Repertoires were generated with immunoSEQ multiplex PCR, while TCRdb's copy carries only in-frame clones and drops some. This repertoire shows 650,000 to 700,000 clones, 90% found once; its top ten account for 34%. The sequenced material came from memory CD8+ T cells from PBMCs. Subset described: CD45RO+ cells pooled with CCR7-negative TemRA cells. Every receptor here comes from a man between 18 and 29 years old in good health. Some clones in this sample may be carry-over from other donors' samples.

The chain couples TRBV29-1 to TRBJ2-3; no clear D gene. Germline values: CDR1 SQVTM, CDR2 ANQGSEA. V dropped 8 bases and J dropped 8 bases, with 11 bases sitting between them. The CDR3 covers 10 residues. The CDR3 protein is CSTGSSTQYF. For the CDR3, the DNA is TGCAGCACGGGTTCTAGTACGCAGTATTTT.

This chain uses TRBV19 with TRBJ1-4; TRBD1 is a possible D gene (5 bases). Germline assignment: CDR1 LNHDA and CDR2 SQIVND (reference sequence). Trimming took off 6 bases at V and 8 bases at J, with 13 bases between the two ends. The CDR3 runs 13 residues. CDR3 DNA sequence: TGTGCCAGTAGCCTCCGGGGCGAGGAAAAACTGTTTTTT. Protein: CASSLRGEEKLFF. The full variable domain, its missing parts supplied by reference TRBV19 and TRBJ1-4, is DGGITQSPKYLFRKEGQNVTLSCEQNLNHDAMYWYRQDPGQGLRLIYYSQIVNDFQKGDIAEGYSVSREKKESFPLTVTSAQKNPTAFYLCASSLRGEEKLFFGSGTQLSVL.

The chain has TRBV13 and TRBJ1-1, with D possibly being TRBD1 (5 bases). Trimming removed 0 bases from V and 7 bases from J, with 15 bases in between. Germline lookup yields CDR1 PRHDT and CDR2 FYEKMQ (reference sequence). The CDR3 covers 15 residues. CDR3 DNA: TGTGCCAGCAGCTTAGGCCGGAGGGGCTGGGGTGAAGCTTTCTTT. Its translation: CASSLGRRGWGEAFF.

This chain uses TRBV7-2 with TRBJ2-7; no firm D call. V lost 5 bases, J lost 6 bases, and 20 bases lay in between. In germline, CDR1 is SGHTA, CDR2 FQGNSA. The CDR3 is 15 residues long. CDR3 nucleotides: TGTGCCAGCAGCACGTCGACCCACCACATGGGCGAGCAGTACTTC. Amino acids: CASSTSTHHMGEQYF.

The chain joins TRBV10-3 to TRBJ1-2, with D maybe TRBD1 (5 bases). Germline V lookup: CDR1 ENHRY, CDR2 SYGVKD. V was pared by 0 bases and J by 7 bases, with 15 bases between. The CDR3 is made up of 15 amino acids. CDR3 DNA sequence: TGTGCCATCAGTGAGTCGGGTGGGGGAATGGCTGGCTACACCTTC. Its protein is CAISESGGGMAGYTF.

The V and J genes are TRBV14 and TRBJ1-2, with 10 bases fitting TRBD1. The CDR3 loop spans 15 amino acids. With 4 bases clipped from V and 5 bases from J, the junction kept 7 bases outside the gene matches. Looked up from germline, CDR1 is SGHDN and CDR2 is FVKESK. This chain's CDR3 is CASSPGTGVLYGYTF. The CDR3 DNA follows: TGTGCCAGCAGCCCTGGGACAGGGGTTCTTTATGGCTACACCTTC.

The chain carries TRBV6-5 and TRBJ2-7; D is unclear. Germline V CDR1 and CDR2: MNHEY, SVGAGI. The CDR3 has 12 amino acids. Trimming removed 6 bases at V and 7 bases at J, with 13 bases between. The CDR3 sequence: CASSPGRIEQYF. As DNA, the CDR3 is TGTGCCAGCAGCCCCGGCCGGATTGAGCAGTACTTC.